The following is a T cell receptor beta chain sequence with its context. The antigen remains unidentified. This CDR3 is 13 amino acids long. Germline CDR1 is SQVTM and CDR2 is ANQGSEA. The V and J ends lost 5 bases and 1 base respectively, with 12 bases between them. This entry belongs to a study of cytotoxic CD8 clonotypes in ibrutinib-treated CLL. Study details: Outcomes included around 25 partial and 2 complete responses; after median roughly 66 months, 14 stayed remitted and about 12 progressed. Investigators collected response samples after a median approximately twelve months of treatment, range 6 to 36. Broader study findings: Contraction or stability on treatment was seen for public clonotypes, which were uncommon.

T cells were sequenced at a targeted depth of 1 in 200,000 to 1 in 1 million. The assay was immunoSEQ multiplex PCR, and TCRdb's table has in-frame clones only and misses some. The sample includes around 77,000 clones, around 82% seen only once; the top ten take about 8%. The clonotype originates from a human donor with chronic lymphocytic leukemia. The chain carries TRBV29-1 and TRBJ2-7, with D unresolved. The source material was PBMCs, sampled at disease progression, from a patient treated with ibrutinib. The CDR3 nucleotides are TGCAGCGTTCGAGACGGACCTTCCTACGAGCAGTACTTC. The encoded protein is CSVRDGPSYEQYF.